This T cell receptor beta chain derives from a study of OX40 agonist ivuxolimab in advanced cancers. Some clones are missing from TCRdb's copy, which holds only in-frame ones; the method was immunoSEQ multiplex PCR. The top ten hold approximately 9.7% of the sample, which has approximately 32,000 clones, roughly 89% seen once. This CDR3 has 15 residues. Between the trimmed V and J ends, which lost 5 bases and 4 bases, there was a span of 17 bases. The V gene's germline CDR1 is MNHEY and CDR2 SMNVEV (reference sequence). The gene calls are TRBV27 and TRBJ1-1; a weak D match, TRBD1 (6 bases). Specimen: CD4+ or CD8+ T cells sorted from blood, collected in a trial of the OX40 agonist ivuxolimab. The origin of this receptor is an adult with an advanced solid tumor such as melanoma, head and neck, liver or kidney cancer. The CDR3 nucleotides are TGTGCCAGCAGTCACAGGGTTTCCTTTAGCACTGAAGCTTTCTTT. Protein: CASSHRVSFSTEAFF.